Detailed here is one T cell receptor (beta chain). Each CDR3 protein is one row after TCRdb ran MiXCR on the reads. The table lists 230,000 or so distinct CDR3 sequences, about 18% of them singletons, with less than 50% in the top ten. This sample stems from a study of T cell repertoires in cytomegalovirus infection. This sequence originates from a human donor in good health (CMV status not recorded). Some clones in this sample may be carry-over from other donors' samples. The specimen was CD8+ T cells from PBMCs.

The chain's CDR3 is CASSLSDWGETQYF. The CDR3 DNA reads TGTGCCAGCAGTTTATCAGATTGGGGAGAGACCCAGTACTTC. The gene calls are TRBV28 and TRBJ2-5; no firm D call. V lost 1 base to trimming and J lost 4 bases, with 10 bases between them. CDR3 length equals 14 residues. CDR1 is MDHEN and CDR2 is SYDVKM in the germline V gene.